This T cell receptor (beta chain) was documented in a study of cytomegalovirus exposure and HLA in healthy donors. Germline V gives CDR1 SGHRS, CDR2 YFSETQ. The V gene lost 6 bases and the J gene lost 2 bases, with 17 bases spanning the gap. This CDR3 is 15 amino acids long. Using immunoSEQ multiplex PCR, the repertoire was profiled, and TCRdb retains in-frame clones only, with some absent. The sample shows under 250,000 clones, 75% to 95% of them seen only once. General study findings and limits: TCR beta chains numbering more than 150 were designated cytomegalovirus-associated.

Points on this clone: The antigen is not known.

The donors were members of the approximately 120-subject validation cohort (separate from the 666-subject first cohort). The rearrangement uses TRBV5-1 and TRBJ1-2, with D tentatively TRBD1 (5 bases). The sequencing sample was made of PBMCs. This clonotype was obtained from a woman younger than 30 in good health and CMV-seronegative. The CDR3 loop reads CASKFPPDSNYGYTF. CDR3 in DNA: TGCGCCAGCAAGTTCCCTCCTGACAGCAACTATGGCTACACCTTC.